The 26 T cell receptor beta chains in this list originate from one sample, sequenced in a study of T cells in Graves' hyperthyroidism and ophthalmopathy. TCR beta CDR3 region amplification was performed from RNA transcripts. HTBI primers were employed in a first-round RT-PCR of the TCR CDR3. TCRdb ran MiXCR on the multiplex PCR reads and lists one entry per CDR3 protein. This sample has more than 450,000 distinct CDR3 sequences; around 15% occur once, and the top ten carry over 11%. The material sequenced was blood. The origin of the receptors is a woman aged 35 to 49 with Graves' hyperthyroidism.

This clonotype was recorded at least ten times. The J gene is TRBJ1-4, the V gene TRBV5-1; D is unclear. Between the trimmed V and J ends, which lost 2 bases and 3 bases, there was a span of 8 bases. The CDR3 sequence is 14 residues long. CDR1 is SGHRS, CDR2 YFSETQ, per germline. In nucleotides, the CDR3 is TGCGCCAGCAGCTTAGGACGGTCTAATGAAAAACTGTTTTTT. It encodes CASSLGRSNEKLFF.

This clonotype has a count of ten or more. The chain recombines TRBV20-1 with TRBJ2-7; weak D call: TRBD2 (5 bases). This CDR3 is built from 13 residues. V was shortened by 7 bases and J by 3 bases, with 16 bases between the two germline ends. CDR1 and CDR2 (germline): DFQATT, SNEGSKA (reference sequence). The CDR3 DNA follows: TGCAGTGGCTTAAAAGTAGCGAACTACGAGCAGTACTTC. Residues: CSGLKVANYEQYF.

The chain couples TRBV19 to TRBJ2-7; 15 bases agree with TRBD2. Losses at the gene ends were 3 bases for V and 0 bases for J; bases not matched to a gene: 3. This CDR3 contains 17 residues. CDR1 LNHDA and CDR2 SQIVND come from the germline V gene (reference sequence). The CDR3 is CASSIGTSGGSSYEQYF. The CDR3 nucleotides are TGTGCCAGTAGTATCGGGACTAGCGGGGGGAGCTCCTACGAGCAGTACTTC.

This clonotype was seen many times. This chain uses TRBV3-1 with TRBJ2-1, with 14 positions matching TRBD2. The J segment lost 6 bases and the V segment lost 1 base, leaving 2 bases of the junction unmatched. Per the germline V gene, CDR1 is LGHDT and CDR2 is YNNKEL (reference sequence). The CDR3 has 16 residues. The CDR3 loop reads CASSQGGLAGVNEQFF. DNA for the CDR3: TGTGCCAGCAGCCAAGGGGGACTAGCGGGAGTCAATGAGCAGTTCTTC.

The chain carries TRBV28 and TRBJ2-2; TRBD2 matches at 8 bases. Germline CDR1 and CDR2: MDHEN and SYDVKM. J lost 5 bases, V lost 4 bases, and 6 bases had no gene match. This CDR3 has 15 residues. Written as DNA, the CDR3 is TGTGCCAGCAGTTCCGGGACTAGGCGGACCGGGGAGCTGTTTTTT. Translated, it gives CASSSGTRRTGELFF.

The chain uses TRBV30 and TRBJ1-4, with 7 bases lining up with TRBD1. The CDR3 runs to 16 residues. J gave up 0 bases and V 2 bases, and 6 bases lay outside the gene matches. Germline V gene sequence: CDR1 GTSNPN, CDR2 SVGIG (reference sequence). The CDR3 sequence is CAWSPYRGSTNEKLFF. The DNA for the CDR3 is TGTGCCTGGAGTCCCTACAGGGGATCAACTAATGAAAAACTGTTTTTT.

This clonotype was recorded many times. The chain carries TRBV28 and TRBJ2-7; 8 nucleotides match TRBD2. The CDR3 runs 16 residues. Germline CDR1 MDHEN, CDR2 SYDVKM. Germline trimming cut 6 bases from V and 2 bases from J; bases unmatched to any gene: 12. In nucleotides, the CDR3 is TGTGCCAGCAGCGAGGATAGCGGGGATTCCCCCTACGAGCAGTACTTC. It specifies CASSEDSGDSPYEQYF.

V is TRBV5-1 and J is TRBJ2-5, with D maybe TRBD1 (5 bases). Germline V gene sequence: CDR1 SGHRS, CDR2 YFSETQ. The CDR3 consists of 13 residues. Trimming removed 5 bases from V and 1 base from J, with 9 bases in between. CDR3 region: CASRQDIQETQYF. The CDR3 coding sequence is TGCGCCAGCAGACAGGACATCCAAGAGACCCAGTACTTC.

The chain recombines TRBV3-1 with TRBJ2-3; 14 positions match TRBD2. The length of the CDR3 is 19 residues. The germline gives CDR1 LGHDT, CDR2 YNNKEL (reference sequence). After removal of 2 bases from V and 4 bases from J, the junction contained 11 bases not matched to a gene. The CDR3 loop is CASSQSGTSGSVYSDTQYF. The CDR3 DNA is TGTGCCAGCAGCCAATCCGGGACTAGCGGGAGCGTCTATTCAGATACGCAGTATTTT.

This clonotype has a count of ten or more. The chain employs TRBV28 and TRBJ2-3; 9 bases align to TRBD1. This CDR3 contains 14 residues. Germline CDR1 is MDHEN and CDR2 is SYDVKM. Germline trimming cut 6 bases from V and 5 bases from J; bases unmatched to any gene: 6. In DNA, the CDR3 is TGTGCCAGCAGATTCGGACAGGGGCAAGATACGCAGTATTTT. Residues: CASRFGQGQDTQYF.

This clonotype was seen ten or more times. This CDR3 is CAWSVRLAGYSEQFF. The CDR3 bases are TGTGCCTGGAGTGTGAGACTAGCGGGATATAGTGAGCAGTTCTTC. This rearrangement joins TRBV30 to TRBJ2-1, with 11 positions matching TRBD2. Germline V gene sequence: CDR1 GTSNPN, CDR2 SVGIG (reference sequence). V gave up 0 bases and J gave up 9 bases; unmatched junction bases: 7. The CDR3 covers 15 residues.

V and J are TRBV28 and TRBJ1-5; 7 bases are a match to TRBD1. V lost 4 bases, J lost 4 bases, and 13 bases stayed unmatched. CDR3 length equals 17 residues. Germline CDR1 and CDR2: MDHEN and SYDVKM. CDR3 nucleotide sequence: TGTGCCAGCAGTTCCTACCCCCCGTGGACAGGAAATCAGCCCCAGCATTTT. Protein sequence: CASSSYPPWTGNQPQHF.

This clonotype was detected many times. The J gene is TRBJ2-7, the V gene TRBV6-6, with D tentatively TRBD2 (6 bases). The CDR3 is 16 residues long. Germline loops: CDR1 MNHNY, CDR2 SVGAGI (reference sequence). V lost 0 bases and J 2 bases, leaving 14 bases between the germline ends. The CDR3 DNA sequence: TGTGCCAGCAGTTACTCGTCGGGAGCCAATCCCTACGAGCAGTACTTC. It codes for CASSYSSGANPYEQYF.

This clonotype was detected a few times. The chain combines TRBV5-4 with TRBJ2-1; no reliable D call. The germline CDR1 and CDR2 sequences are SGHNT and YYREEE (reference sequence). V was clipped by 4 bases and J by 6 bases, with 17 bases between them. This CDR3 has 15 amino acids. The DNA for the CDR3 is TGTGCCAGCAGCCCCACGTCCGAATTCTTCAATGAGCAGTTCTTC. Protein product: CASSPTSEFFNEQFF.

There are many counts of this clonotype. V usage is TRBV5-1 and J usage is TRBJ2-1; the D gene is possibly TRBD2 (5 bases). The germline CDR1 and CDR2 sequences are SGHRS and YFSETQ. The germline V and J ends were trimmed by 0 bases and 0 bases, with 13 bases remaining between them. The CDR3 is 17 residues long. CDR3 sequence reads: CASSLGGLTSSYNEQFF. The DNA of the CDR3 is TGCGCCAGCAGCTTGGGTGGACTCACGAGCTCCTACAATGAGCAGTTCTTC.

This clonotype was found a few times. The CDR3: CASSRGLAGERYEQYF. The CDR3 bases are TGTGCCAGCAGCAGGGGACTAGCGGGAGAACGGTACGAGCAGTACTTC. This chain joins TRBV7-6 and TRBJ2-7; TRBD2 matches 14 bases. V lost 5 bases to trimming and J lost 4 bases; unmatched junction nucleotides: 7. CDR1 and CDR2 from the germline V gene are SGHVS and FNYEAQ. This CDR3 has 16 amino acids.

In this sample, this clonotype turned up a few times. CDR3 in amino acids: CASSHPRLAGTDQETQYF. CDR3 in DNA: TGCGCCAGCAGCCATCCACGACTAGCGGGCACCGATCAAGAGACCCAGTACTTC. The chain links TRBV4-1 to TRBJ2-5; 10 nucleotides line up with TRBD2. Trimming took 3 bases from V and 2 from J; bases not matched to a gene: 12. CDR3 length equals 18 residues. Germline V gives CDR1 MGHRA, CDR2 YSYEKL.

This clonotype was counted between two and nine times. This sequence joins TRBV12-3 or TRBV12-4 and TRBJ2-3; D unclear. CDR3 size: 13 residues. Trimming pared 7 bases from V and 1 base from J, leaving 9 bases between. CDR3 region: CASTFRGTDTQYF. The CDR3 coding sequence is TGTGCCAGCACTTTCCGGGGCACAGATACGCAGTATTTT.

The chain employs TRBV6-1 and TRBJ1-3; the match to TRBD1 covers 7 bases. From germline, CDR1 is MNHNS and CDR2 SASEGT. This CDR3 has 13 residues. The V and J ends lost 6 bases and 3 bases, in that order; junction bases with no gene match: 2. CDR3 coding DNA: TGTGCCAGCAGCCAGGGGGTTGGAAACACCATATATTTT. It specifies CASSQGVGNTIYF.

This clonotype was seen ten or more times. This chain's CDR3 is CASSLNVQETQYF. DNA of the CDR3: TGTGCCAGCAGTTTAAACGTCCAAGAGACCCAGTACTTC. This rearrangement joins TRBV28 to TRBJ2-5; no clear D gene. CDR3 length: 13 residues. Germline V lookup: CDR1 MDHEN, CDR2 SYDVKM. V lost 2 bases, J lost 1 base, and 5 bases lay in between.

The CDR3 sequence: CASSPRGGGSSYEQYF. DNA for the CDR3: TGTGCCAGCAGCCCCAGAGGCGGCGGGAGCTCCTACGAGCAGTACTTC. J is TRBJ2-7 and V is TRBV18; 7 bases align to TRBD2. From germline, CDR1 is KGHSH and CDR2 LQKENI. CDR3 size: 16 residues. Losses at the gene ends were 8 bases for V and 0 bases for J; bases not matched to a gene: 13.

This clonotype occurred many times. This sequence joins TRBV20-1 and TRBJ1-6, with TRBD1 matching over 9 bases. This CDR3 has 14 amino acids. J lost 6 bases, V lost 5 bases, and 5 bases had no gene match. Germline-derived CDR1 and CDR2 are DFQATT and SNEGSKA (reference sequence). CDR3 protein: CSAVRQGGNSPLHF. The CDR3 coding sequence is TGCAGTGCTGTTAGACAGGGGGGTAATTCACCCCTCCACTTT.

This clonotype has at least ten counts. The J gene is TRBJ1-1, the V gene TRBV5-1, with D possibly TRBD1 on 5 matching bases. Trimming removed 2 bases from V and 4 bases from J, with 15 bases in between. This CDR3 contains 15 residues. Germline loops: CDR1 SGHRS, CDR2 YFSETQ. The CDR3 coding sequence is TGCGCCAGCAGCTTTTTTCCTGGGGGGATCACTGAAGCTTTCTTT. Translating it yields CASSFFPGGITEAFF.

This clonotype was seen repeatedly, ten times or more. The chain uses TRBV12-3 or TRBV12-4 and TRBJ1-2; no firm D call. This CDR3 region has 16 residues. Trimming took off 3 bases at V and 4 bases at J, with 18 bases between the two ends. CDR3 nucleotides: TGTGCCAGCAGTTTGTGGCCGATTTCCATTTTCTATGGCTACACCTTC. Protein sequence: CASSLWPISIFYGYTF.

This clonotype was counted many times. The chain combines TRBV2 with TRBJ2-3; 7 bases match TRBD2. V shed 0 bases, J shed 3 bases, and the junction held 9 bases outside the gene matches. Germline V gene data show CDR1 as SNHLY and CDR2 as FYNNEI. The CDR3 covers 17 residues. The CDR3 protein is CASSEAQTSPATDTQYF. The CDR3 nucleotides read TGTGCCAGCAGTGAAGCCCAGACTAGCCCCGCGACAGATACGCAGTATTTT.

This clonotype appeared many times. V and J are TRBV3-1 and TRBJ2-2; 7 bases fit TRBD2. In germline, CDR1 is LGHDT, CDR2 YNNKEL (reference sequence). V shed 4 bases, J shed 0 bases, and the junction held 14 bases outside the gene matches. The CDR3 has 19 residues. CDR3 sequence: CASSPNVAGRFANTGELFF. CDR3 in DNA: TGTGCCAGCAGCCCTAATGTAGCGGGTCGATTCGCGAACACCGGGGAGCTGTTTTTT.